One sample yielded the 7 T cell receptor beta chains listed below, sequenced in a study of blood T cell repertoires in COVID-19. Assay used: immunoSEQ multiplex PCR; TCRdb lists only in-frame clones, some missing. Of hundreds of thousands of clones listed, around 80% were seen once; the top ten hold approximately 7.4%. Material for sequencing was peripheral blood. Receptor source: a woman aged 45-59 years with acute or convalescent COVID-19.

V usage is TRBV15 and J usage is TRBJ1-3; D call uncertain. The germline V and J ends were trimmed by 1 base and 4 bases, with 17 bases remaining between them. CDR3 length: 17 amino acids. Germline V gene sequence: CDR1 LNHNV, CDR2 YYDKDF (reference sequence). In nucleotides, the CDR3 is TGTGCCACCAGCAGAGGGTCGTCATACGAGTGGGGAAACACCATATATTTT. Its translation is CATSRGSSYEWGNTIYF.

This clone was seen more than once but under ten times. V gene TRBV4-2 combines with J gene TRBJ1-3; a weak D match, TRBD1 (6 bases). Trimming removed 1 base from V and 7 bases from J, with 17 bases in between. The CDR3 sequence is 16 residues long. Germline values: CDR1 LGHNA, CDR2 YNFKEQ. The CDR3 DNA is TGTGCCAGCAGCCAAGGGGGGCAGGGGATCGGGAACACCATATATTTT. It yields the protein CASSQGGQGIGNTIYF.

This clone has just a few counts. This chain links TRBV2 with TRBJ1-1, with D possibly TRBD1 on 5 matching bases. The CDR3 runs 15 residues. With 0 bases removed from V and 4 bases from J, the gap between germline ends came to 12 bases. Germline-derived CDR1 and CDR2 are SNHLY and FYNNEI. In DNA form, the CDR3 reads TGTGCCAGCAGTGAAGCCCTGGGGCAGGGCACTGAAGCTTTCTTT. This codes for CASSEALGQGTEAFF.

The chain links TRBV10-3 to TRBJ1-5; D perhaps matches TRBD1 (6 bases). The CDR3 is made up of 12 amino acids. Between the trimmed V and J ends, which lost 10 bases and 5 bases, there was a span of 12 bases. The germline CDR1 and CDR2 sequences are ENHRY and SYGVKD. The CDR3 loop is CATAQGDQPQHF. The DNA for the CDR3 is TGTGCCACCGCACAGGGAGATCAGCCCCAGCATTTT.

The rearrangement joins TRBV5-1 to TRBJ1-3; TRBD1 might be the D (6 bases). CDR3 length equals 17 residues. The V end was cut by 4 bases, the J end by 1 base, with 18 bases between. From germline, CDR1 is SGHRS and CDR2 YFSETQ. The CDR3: CASSIDDGTPSGNTIYF. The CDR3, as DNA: TGCGCCAGCAGCATTGATGACGGGACACCGTCTGGAAACACCATATATTTT.

DNA of the CDR3: TGTGCCAGCAGCTTCAGCGGGGGTTTAGGGAATGAGCAGTTCTTC. Translated: CASSFSGGLGNEQFF. This chain uses TRBV5-6 with TRBJ2-1; 8 bases fit TRBD2. V lost 2 bases, J lost 7 bases, and 8 bases stayed unmatched. The V gene's germline CDR1 is SGHDT and CDR2 YYEEEE. This CDR3 is 15 amino acids long.

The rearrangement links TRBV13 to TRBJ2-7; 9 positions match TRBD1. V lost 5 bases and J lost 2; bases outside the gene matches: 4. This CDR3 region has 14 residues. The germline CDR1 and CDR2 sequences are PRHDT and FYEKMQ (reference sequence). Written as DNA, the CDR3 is TGTGCCAGCAGCCGGGACAGGGACACCTACGAGCAGTACTTC. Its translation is CASSRDRDTYEQYF.